Listed below are T cell receptor beta chains from one sample, sequenced in a study of T cell repertoires in ileal Crohn's disease. Sequencing used immunoSEQ multiplex PCR; TCRdb keeps in-frame clones, though not all of them. The sample includes 15,000 to 20,000 clones, more than 85% of them seen just once. What was sequenced was ileal tissue. The receptors originated from an adult with Crohn's disease. CDR3s include the opening cysteine and the closing phenylalanine or tryptophan. D genes are given only for firm matches. Part of the rows lack a size; the others show once, few, many or a class for expanded clones.

size	V	J	D	CDR3	DNA
NA	TRBV2	TRBJ2-7	NA	CASSERGIDEQYF	TGTGCCAGCAGTGAAAGGGGAATCGACGAGCAGTACTTC
NA	TRBV13	TRBJ1-2	TRBD1	CASSDGTGGVYGYTF	TGTGCCAGCAGCGATGGGACAGGGGGCGTTTATGGCTACACCTTC
NA	TRBV10-3	TRBJ1-1	NA	CAGPRASAEAFF	TGTGCCGGGCCCAGGGCGAGTGCTGAAGCTTTCTTT
NA	TRBV2	TRBJ2-1	TRBD2	CASSWDYREQFF	TGTGCCAGCAGTTGGGACTATCGTGAGCAGTTCTTC
NA	TRBV6-5	TRBJ2-7	TRBD1	CASRDRQGGYEQYF	TGTGCCAGCAGGGATCGACAGGGGGGCTACGAGCAGTACTTC
NA	TRBV4-3	TRBJ1-1	NA	CASSQDPIRGLPMNTEAFF	TGCGCCAGCAGCCAAGATCCGATAAGGGGCTTACCCATGAACACTGAAGCTTTCTTT
NA	TRBV4-2	TRBJ2-1	NA	CASSHYRVGSYNEQFF	TGTGCCAGCAGCCACTACAGGGTAGGCTCCTACAATGAGCAGTTCTTC
once	TRBV7-2	TRBJ2-1	TRBD2	CAGRSGGLYNEQFF	TGTGCCGGACGGAGCGGGGGGCTTTACAATGAGCAGTTCTTC
NA	TRBV7-2	TRBJ1-1	NA	CASSLMSINSAEAFF	TGTGCCAGCAGCTTAATGTCAATCAATAGCGCTGAAGCTTTCTTT
NA	TRBV29-1	TRBJ2-5	NA	CSVEVGGKTQYF	TGCAGCGTTGAAGTTGGGGGCAAGACCCAGTACTTC
NA	TRBV30	TRBJ1-4	NA	CAWRRGLGEKLFF	TGTGCCTGGAGAAGGGGGTTGGGTGAAAAACTGTTTTTT
NA	TRBV9	TRBJ2-7	NA	CASSALASYEQYF	TGTGCCAGCAGCGCCTTAGCTTCCTACGAGCAGTACTTC
NA	TRBV5-1	TRBJ1-2	NA	CASSQTTNYGYTF	TGCGCCAGCAGCCAGACTACAAACTATGGCTACACCTTC
NA	TRBV18	TRBJ2-2	TRBD2	CASSPAGGANTGELFF	TGTGCCAGCTCACCAGCGGGGGGAGCGAACACCGGGGAGCTGTTTTTT
NA	TRBV27	TRBJ1-2	TRBD1	CASSLQGPNYGYTF	TGTGCCAGCAGCTTACAGGGGCCGAACTATGGCTACACCTTC
NA	TRBV7-9	TRBJ2-5	NA	CASSLARSGEKGEETQYF	TGTGCCAGCAGCTTAGCGAGGTCGGGGGAGAAGGGTGAAGAGACCCAGTACTTC
NA	TRBV16	TRBJ1-2	TRBD1	CASSHLRLFRGQDYGYTF	TGTGCCAGCAGCCACCTCCGCCTTTTCAGGGGGCAGGACTATGGCTACACCTTC
NA	TRBV5-4	TRBJ2-5	NA	CASSTPQGISETQYF	TGTGCCAGCAGCACCCCACAGGGAATTAGTGAGACCCAGTACTTC
NA	TRBV7-8	TRBJ2-3	NA	CASSRGSSPQNTQYF	TGTGCCAGCAGCCGCGGATCGTCCCCTCAAAATACGCAGTATTTT
NA	TRBV19	TRBJ1-5	NA	CASNSRDSNQPQHF	TGTGCCAGTAATAGCAGGGATAGCAATCAGCCCCAGCATTTT
few	TRBV5-1	TRBJ2-3	NA	CASSPPGVTDTQYF	TGCGCCAGCAGCCCCCCGGGGGTTACAGATACGCAGTATTTT
NA	TRBV4-2	TRBJ2-7	TRBD2	CASSQDGRGETYEQYF	TGTGCCAGCAGCCAAGATGGTCGGGGGGAGACGTACGAGCAGTACTTC
NA	TRBV2	TRBJ2-2	TRBD1	CASSEALTGGDSTGELFF	TGTGCCAGCAGTGAAGCGCTTACAGGGGGCGATAGCACCGGGGAGCTGTTTTTT
NA	TRBV13	TRBJ1-1	NA	CASSLAPTVSMNTEAFF	TGTGCCAGCAGCTTAGCCCCAACAGTGAGCATGAACACTGAAGCTTTCTTT
NA	TRBV19	TRBJ2-1	NA	CASSGQRSSSYNEQFF	TGTGCCAGTAGTGGGCAACGATCGAGCTCCTACAATGAGCAGTTCTTC
NA	TRBV30	TRBJ2-5	TRBD2	CGLDHSAGVETQYF	TGTGGCCTGGACCATTCGGCGGGGGTAGAGACCCAGTACTTC
NA	TRBV7-7	TRBJ1-1	NA	CASSRDANTEAFF	TGTGCCAGCAGCCGCGATGCGAACACTGAAGCTTTCTTT
once	TRBV11-2	TRBJ2-3	NA	CASSLGSLADTQYF	TGTGCCAGCAGCTTAGGGAGCCTGGCAGATACGCAGTATTTT
NA	TRBV15	TRBJ1-4	NA	CATKADWQNEKLFF	TGTGCCACCAAGGCGGACTGGCAGAATGAAAAACTGTTTTTT
NA	TRBV11-3	TRBJ2-1	TRBD2	CASSPYRRGVSSYNEQFF	TGTGCCAGCAGCCCCTATCGGCGGGGGGTAAGCTCCTACAATGAGCAGTTCTTC
NA	TRBV27	TRBJ2-1	NA	CASSLHPQASYNEQFF	TGTGCCAGCAGTCTCCACCCACAGGCGTCGTACAATGAGCAGTTCTTC
NA	TRBV5-1	TRBJ1-3	TRBD1	CASSLGTGGEGNTIYF	TGCGCCAGCAGCTTGGGGACAGGGGGCGAAGGAAACACCATATATTTT
once	TRBV10-1	TRBJ2-3	NA	CASSETGTGSDTQYF	TGCGCCAGCAGTGAAACAGGAACCGGATCGGATACGCAGTATTTT
NA	TRBV11-2	TRBJ2-3	TRBD2	CASSPAGLAGGPTDTQYF	TGTGCCAGCAGCCCAGCGGGACTAGCGGGGGGACCCACAGATACGCAGTATTTT
few	TRBV6-5	TRBJ2-3	NA	CASSVADTQYF	TGTGCCAGCTCGGTTGCAGATACGCAGTATTTT
NA	TRBV6-1	TRBJ2-1	TRBD2	CASSERGGSYNEQFF	TGTGCCAGCAGTGAGCGGGGGGGCTCCTACAATGAGCAGTTCTTC
NA	TRBV19	TRBJ1-2	NA	CASSIGQTGRGYTF	TGTGCCAGTAGTATAGGGCAGACAGGCCGGGGCTACACCTTC
NA	TRBV5-6	TRBJ1-1	NA	CASSLGEGRAFF	TGTGCCAGCAGCTTGGGGGAGGGGAGAGCTTTCTTT
NA	TRBV4-1	TRBJ1-1	TRBD1	CASSPYPGQGEWNTEAFF	TGCGCCAGCAGCCCCTACCCGGGACAGGGAGAATGGAACACTGAAGCTTTCTTT
few	TRBV11-2	TRBJ2-5	TRBD2	CASSWGGEETQYF	TGTGCCAGCAGTTGGGGGGGGGAAGAGACCCAGTACTTC
once	TRBV2	TRBJ1-1	TRBD1	CASSRDRDREAFF	TGTGCCAGCAGTAGGGACAGGGACCGCGAAGCTTTCTTT
NA	TRBV27	TRBJ2-3	TRBD2	CASSLTASGGADTQYF	TGTGCCAGCAGTTTAACAGCTAGCGGGGGAGCAGATACGCAGTATTTT
NA	TRBV11-3	TRBJ2-7	TRBD1	CASSPGTESTYEQYF	TGTGCCAGCAGCCCAGGGACAGAATCGACCTACGAGCAGTACTTC
NA	TRBV6-5	TRBJ1-2	TRBD1	CASSYRKTGGYGYTF	TGTGCCAGCAGCTACCGGAAAACAGGGGGTTATGGCTACACCTTC